This TCR beta chain was captured in a study of identical twins. Study conclusions and caveats: Modelling underestimated the level of out-of-frame TCR alpha sharing observed in monozygotic twins. Cross-sectional statistical analysis, not tracking of the same donors, underpinned the conclusions.

TCRdb used MiXCR to reprocess the 5' RACE reads, holding one entry per CDR3 protein. This sample carries 350,000 to 600,000 distinct CDR3 sequences, 14% of them seen once, and the ten largest clones take about 0.53%. This CDR3 has 16 residues. CDR1 and CDR2 from the germline V gene are KGHSH and LQKENI. V lost 2 bases and J 9 bases, leaving 20 bases between the germline ends. The donor group consisted entirely of healthy Caucasians. This clonotype was detected only a few times. Its antigen is unidentified. The sample also formed part of further work on yellow fever vaccine responses in identical twins. According to that study: Twins reportedly showed a vaccine T cell response that seemed partly convergent and partly personalized.

J is TRBJ2-1 and V is TRBV18; D ambiguous. Source material: CD4+ T cells sorted from blood. The clonotype originates from a woman between 18 and 29 years old in good health. The CDR3 loop is CASSPSRGATPVEQFF. The CDR3 DNA follows: TGTGCCAGCTCACCAAGTCGTGGCGCCACGCCAGTTGAGCAGTTCTTC.